A selection of T cell receptor beta chains follows, all from one sample in a study of blood T cell repertoires in COVID-19. TCRdb's table, derived via immunoSEQ multiplex PCR, lists solely in-frame clones and lacks some. The table lists approximately 94,000 clones, around 80% of them singletons. The sequenced material came from peripheral blood. These receptor sequences come from a human donor in a cohort sampled during active COVID-19. CDR3s include the opening cysteine and the closing phenylalanine or tryptophan. The order of the fields is V gene, clone size, J gene, D gene, CDR3 DNA, CDR3 protein. A D gene is named only where the DNA matches it firmly. Expanded clones get a size class; other rows say once, few or many, or leave the size out.

V: TRBV12-3/TRBV12-4; size: few; J: TRBJ1-1; D: NA; DNA: TGTGCCAGCAGACGCGGCACTGAAGCTTTCTTT; CDR3: CASRRGTEAFF
V: TRBV28; size: NA; J: TRBJ1-3; D: NA; DNA: TGTGCCAGCAGTTTATTCCGGTACTCTGGAAACACCATATATTTT; CDR3: CASSLFRYSGNTIYF
V: TRBV11-2; size: NA; J: TRBJ2-5; D: NA; DNA: TGTGCCAGCACCCCAGGAGAGCGGGAGACCCAGTACTTC; CDR3: CASTPGERETQYF
V: TRBV7-6; size: once; J: TRBJ2-3; D: TRBD2; DNA: TGTGCCAGCAGCGCGCATAGCGGGGGGGCCTCAGATACGCAGTATTTT; CDR3: CASSAHSGGASDTQYF
V: TRBV5-6; size: NA; J: TRBJ2-5; D: NA; DNA: TGTGCCAGCACCTTTAGGACTTGGGCACAAGAGACCCAGTACTTC; CDR3: CASTFRTWAQETQYF
V: TRBV5-6; size: NA; J: TRBJ2-7; D: NA; DNA: TGTGCCAGCAGCCAGGACAGCTACGAGCAGTACTTC; CDR3: CASSQDSYEQYF
V: TRBV27; size: NA; J: TRBJ2-3; D: TRBD1; DNA: TGTGCCAGCAGTCCTCGACAGGGAGTAAGGCCAGATACGCAGTATTTT; CDR3: CASSPRQGVRPDTQYF
V: TRBV6-2/TRBV6-3; size: NA; J: TRBJ2-3; D: NA; DNA: TGTGCCAGCAGTTACACTAGCTCCCCCACTAGCACAGATACGCAGTATTTT; CDR3: CASSYTSSPTSTDTQYF
V: TRBV25-1; size: few; J: TRBJ1-4; D: NA; DNA: TGTGCCAGCAGTGAATATTTGGGAGCGACTAATGAAAAACTGTTTTTT; CDR3: CASSEYLGATNEKLFF
V: TRBV7-9; size: few; J: TRBJ1-1; D: NA; DNA: TGTGCCAGCAGCTTAGACAGGTCTGAAGCTTTCTTT; CDR3: CASSLDRSEAFF
V: TRBV6-5; size: NA; J: TRBJ1-2; D: NA; DNA: TGTGCCAGCACCCTCGCAAGGGGCGAAAACTATGGCTACACCTTC; CDR3: CASTLARGENYGYTF
V: TRBV7-6; size: NA; J: TRBJ1-5; D: NA; DNA: TGTGCCAGCAGCTTAGGGCAGGGTCCGACATATCAGCCCCAGCATTTT; CDR3: CASSLGQGPTYQPQHF
V: TRBV4-2; size: NA; J: TRBJ2-1; D: TRBD2; DNA: TGTGCCAGCAGCCCCCAATCTACTAGCGGGAGCTATGAGCAGTTCTTC; CDR3: CASSPQSTSGSYEQFF
V: TRBV6-5; size: NA; J: TRBJ2-2; D: TRBD1; DNA: TGTGCCAGCACCAATGGACAGGGAATCGGGGAGCTGTTTTTT; CDR3: CASTNGQGIGELFF
V: TRBV19; size: NA; J: TRBJ2-3; D: NA; DNA: TGTGCCAGTAGTATTGGGGGGTCCGGCACAGATACGCAGTATTTT; CDR3: CASSIGGSGTDTQYF
V: TRBV6-5; size: NA; J: TRBJ2-5; D: TRBD2; DNA: TGTGCCAGCAGAACAACTAGCGGGAGGGGGGAGACCCAGTACTTC; CDR3: CASRTTSGRGETQYF
V: TRBV25-1; size: NA; J: TRBJ1-1; D: TRBD1; DNA: TGTGCCAGCAACTCACGAGGGGGCCGGATGAACACTGAAGCTTTCTTT; CDR3: CASNSRGGRMNTEAFF
V: TRBV18; size: NA; J: TRBJ1-4; D: NA; DNA: TGTGCCAGCTCTAGTTGGTGGGGAGAAAATGAAAAACTGTTTTTT; CDR3: CASSSWWGENEKLFF
V: TRBV5-1; size: NA; J: TRBJ2-1; D: NA; DNA: TGCGCCAGCAGCTTGGATGGGGGCAACAATGAGCAGTTCTTC; CDR3: CASSLDGGNNEQFF
V: TRBV14; size: NA; J: TRBJ2-3; D: TRBD2; DNA: TGTGCCAGCAGCCAAGTAACCTTAGCGGGGGGCACAGATACGCAGTATTTT; CDR3: CASSQVTLAGGTDTQYF
V: TRBV28; size: NA; J: TRBJ2-5; D: TRBD2; DNA: TGTGCCAGCAGTTGGGGCGGGACTAGCGGGAGAGGGAAGGAGACCCAGTACTTC; CDR3: CASSWGGTSGRGKETQYF
V: TRBV5-1; size: NA; J: TRBJ2-5; D: TRBD2; DNA: TGCGCCAGCAGCTCGGGACTAGGCCAGTACTTC; CDR3: CASSSGLGQYF
V: TRBV27; size: NA; J: TRBJ2-1; D: NA; DNA: TGTGCCACCGAAAGGGCAGGGGGGCCAGTCAATGAGCAGTTCTTC; CDR3: CATERAGGPVNEQFF
V: TRBV19; size: once; J: TRBJ1-1; D: NA; DNA: TGTGCCAGTAGTCCCCGGGGGGGTCTCGGCACTGAAGCTTTCTTT; CDR3: CASSPRGGLGTEAFF
V: TRBV2; size: NA; J: TRBJ1-2; D: NA; DNA: TGTGCCAGCCGGGGGTTTGGCTACACCTTC; CDR3: CASRGFGYTF
V: TRBV18; size: NA; J: TRBJ1-4; D: NA; DNA: TGTGCCAGCGCCGCGACAGCAACTAATGAAAAACTGTTTTTT; CDR3: CASAATATNEKLFF
V: TRBV12-3/TRBV12-4; size: NA; J: TRBJ1-6; D: NA; DNA: TGTGCCAGCGGCAGGGACACCCATTCACCCCTCCACTTT; CDR3: CASGRDTHSPLHF
V: TRBV11-3; size: NA; J: TRBJ2-2; D: NA; DNA: TGTGCCAGCAGCTTAGACAGGGCGAACACCGGGGAGCTGTTTTTT; CDR3: CASSLDRANTGELFF